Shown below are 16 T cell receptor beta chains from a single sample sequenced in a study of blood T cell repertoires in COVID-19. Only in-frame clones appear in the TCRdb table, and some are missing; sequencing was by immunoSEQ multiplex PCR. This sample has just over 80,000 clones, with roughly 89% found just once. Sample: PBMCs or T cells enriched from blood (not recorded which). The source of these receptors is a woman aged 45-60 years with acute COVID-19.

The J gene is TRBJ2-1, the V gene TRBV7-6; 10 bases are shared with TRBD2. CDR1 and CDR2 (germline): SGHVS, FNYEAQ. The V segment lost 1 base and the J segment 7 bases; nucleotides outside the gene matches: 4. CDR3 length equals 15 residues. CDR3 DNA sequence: TGTGCCAGCAGCTTAGAACTAGCGGGACGGAATGAGCAGTTCTTC. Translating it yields CASSLELAGRNEQFF.

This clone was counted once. CDR3 DNA: TGCAGTGCTAGTCTCCCGACATCAGATACGCAGTATTTT. This codes for CSASLPTSDTQYF. The rearrangement joins TRBV20-1 to TRBJ2-3; D gene uncertain. The germline CDR1 and CDR2 sequences are DFQATT and SNEGSKA (reference sequence). This CDR3 is built from 13 residues. Trimming took 3 bases from V and 4 from J, leaving 11 bases between them.

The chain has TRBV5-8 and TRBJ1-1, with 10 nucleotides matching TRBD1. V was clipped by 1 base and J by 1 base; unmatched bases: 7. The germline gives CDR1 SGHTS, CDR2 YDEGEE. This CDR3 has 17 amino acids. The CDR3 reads CASSLWGGQGTNTEAFF. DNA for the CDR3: TGTGCCAGCAGCTTGTGGGGGGGACAGGGGACGAACACTGAAGCTTTCTTT.

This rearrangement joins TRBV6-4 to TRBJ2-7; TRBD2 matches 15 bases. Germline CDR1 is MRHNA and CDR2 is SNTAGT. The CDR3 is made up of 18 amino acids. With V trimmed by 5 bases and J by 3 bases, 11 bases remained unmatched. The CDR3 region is CASSPMGLAGGQDYEQYF. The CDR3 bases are TGTGCCAGCAGTCCGATGGGACTAGCGGGAGGCCAAGACTACGAGCAGTACTTC.

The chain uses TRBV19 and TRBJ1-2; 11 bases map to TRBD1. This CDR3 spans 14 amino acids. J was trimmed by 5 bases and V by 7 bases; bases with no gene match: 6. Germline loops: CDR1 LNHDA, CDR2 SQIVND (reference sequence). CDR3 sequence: CASIGTGGLYGYTF. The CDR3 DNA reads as TGTGCCAGTATCGGGACAGGGGGTTTGTATGGCTACACCTTC.

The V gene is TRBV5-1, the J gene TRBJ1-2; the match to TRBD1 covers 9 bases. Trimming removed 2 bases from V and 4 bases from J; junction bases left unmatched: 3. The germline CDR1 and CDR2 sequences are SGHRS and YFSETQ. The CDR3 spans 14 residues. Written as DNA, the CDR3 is TGCGCCAGCAGCTTCACAGGGGGCGGCTATGGCTACACCTTC. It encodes CASSFTGGGYGYTF.

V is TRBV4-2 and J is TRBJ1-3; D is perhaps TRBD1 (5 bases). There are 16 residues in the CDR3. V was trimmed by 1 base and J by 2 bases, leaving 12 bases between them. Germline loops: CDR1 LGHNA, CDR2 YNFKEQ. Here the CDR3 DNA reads TGTGCCAGCAGCCAAGGAGACAGAGGAACTGGAAACACCATATATTTT. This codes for CASSQGDRGTGNTIYF.

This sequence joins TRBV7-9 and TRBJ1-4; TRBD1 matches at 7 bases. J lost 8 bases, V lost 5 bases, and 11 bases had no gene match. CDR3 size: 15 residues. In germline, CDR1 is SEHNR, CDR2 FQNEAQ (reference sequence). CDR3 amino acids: CASSRPTGAGEKLFF. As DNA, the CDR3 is TGTGCCAGCAGCCGCCCCACAGGGGCAGGCGAAAAACTGTTTTTT. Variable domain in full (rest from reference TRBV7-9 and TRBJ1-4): DTGVSQNPRHKITKRGQNVTFRCDPISEHNRLYWYRQTLGQGPEFLTYFQNEAQLEKSRLLSDRFSAERPKGSFSTLEIQRTEQGDSAMYLCASSRPTGAGEKLFFGSGTQLSVL.

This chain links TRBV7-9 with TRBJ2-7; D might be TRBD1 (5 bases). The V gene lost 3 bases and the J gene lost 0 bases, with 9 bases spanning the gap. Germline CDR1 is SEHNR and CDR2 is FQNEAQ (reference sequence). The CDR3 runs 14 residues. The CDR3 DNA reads TGTGCCAGCAGCTTTGGGGCCAGCTCCTACGAGCAGTACTTC. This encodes CASSFGASSYEQYF.

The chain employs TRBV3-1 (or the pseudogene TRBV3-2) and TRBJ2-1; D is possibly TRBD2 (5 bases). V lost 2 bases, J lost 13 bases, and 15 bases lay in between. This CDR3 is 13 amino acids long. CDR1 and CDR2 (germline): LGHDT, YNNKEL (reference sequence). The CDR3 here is CASSQPRSGSQFF. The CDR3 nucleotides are TGTGCCAGCAGCCAACCGAGGTCTGGGAGCCAGTTCTTC.

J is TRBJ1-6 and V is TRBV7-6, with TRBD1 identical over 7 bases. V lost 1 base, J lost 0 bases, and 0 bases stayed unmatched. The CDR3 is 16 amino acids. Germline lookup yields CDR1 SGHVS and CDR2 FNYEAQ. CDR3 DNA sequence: TGTGCCAGCAGCTTAGGACAGGGCTCCTATAATTCACCCCTCCACTTT. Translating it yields CASSLGQGSYNSPLHF.

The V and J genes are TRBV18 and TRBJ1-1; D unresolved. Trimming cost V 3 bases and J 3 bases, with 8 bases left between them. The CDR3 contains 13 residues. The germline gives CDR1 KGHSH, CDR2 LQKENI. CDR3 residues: CASSPSTDTEAFF. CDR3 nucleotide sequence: TGTGCCAGCTCACCGTCCACGGACACTGAAGCTTTCTTT.

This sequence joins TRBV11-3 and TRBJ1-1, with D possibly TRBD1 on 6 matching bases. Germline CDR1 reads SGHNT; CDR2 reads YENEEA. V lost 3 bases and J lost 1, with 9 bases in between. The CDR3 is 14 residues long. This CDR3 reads CASSFTGRNTEAFF. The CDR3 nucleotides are TGTGCCAGCAGCTTTACAGGGAGGAACACTGAAGCTTTCTTT.

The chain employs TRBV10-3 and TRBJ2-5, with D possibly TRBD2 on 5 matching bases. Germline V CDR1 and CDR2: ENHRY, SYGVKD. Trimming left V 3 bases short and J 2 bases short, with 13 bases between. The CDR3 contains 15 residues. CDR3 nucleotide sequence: TGTGCCATCAGTGACATGATGGGCGGGCAAGAGACCCAGTACTTC. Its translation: CAISDMMGGQETQYF.

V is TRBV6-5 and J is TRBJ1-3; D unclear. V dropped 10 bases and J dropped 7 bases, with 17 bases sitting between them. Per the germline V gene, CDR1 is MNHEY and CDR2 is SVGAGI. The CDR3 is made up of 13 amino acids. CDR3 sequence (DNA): TGTGCCATCTCCGGGATCCCACGGAACACCATATATTTT. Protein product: CAISGIPRNTIYF.

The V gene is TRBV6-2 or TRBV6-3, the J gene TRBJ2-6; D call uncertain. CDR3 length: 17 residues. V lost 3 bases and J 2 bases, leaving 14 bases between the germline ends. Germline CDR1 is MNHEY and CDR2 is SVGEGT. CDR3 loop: CASSYGVMDPGANVLTF. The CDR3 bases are TGTGCCAGCAGTTATGGAGTTATGGATCCTGGGGCCAACGTCCTGACTTTC.